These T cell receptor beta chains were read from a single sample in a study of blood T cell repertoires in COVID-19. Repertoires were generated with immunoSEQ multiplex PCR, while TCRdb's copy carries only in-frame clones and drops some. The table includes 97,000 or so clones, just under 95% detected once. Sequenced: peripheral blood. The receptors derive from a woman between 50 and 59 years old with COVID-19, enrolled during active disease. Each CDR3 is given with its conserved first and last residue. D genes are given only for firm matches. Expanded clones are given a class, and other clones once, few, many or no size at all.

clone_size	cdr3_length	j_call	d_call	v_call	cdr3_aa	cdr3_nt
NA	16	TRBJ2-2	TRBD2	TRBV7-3	CASSPRLAGGTGELFF	TGTGCCAGCAGCCCTCGACTAGCGGGGGGCACCGGGGAGCTGTTTTTT
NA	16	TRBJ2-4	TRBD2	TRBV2	CASTLGLAASKNIQYF	TGTGCCAGCACCCTGGGACTAGCTGCTTCCAAAAACATTCAGTACTTC
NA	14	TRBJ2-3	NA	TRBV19	CASSIGGWADTQYF	TGTGCCAGTAGTATAGGGGGCTGGGCAGATACGCAGTATTTT
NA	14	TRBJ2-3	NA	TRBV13	CASSSSGGPDTQYF	TGTGCCAGCAGCTCCTCCGGGGGGCCAGATACGCAGTATTTT
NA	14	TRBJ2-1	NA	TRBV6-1	CASSEGGYYNEQFF	TGTGCCAGCAGTGAAGGGGGCTACTACAATGAGCAGTTCTTC
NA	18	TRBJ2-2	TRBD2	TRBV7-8	CASSLRAGGSANTGELFF	TGTGCCAGCAGCTTAAGGGCGGGGGGCTCCGCGAACACCGGGGAGCTGTTTTTT
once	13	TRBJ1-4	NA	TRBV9	CASSGGQSEKLFF	TGTGCCAGCAGCGGCGGACAGTCGGAAAAACTGTTTTTT
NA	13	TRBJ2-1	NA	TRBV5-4	CASSLRGTNEQFF	TGTGCCAGCAGCTTGCGGGGGACCAATGAGCAGTTCTTC
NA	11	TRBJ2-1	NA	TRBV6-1	CASSERQGRFF	TGTGCCAGCAGTGAACGGCAGGGAAGGTTCTTC
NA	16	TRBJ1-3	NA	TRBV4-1	CASSQEAGITGNTIYF	TGCGCCAGCAGCCAAGAGGCCGGGATTACTGGAAACACCATATATTTT
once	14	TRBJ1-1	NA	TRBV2	CASSVDGENTEAFF	TGTGCCAGCAGTGTCGACGGGGAGAACACTGAAGCTTTCTTT
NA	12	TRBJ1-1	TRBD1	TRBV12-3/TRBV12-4	CASSLLGTDSFF	TGTGCCAGCAGTTTACTTGGGACAGACTCTTTCTTT
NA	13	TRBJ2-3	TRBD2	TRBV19	CGSGGTSTDTQYF	TGTGGTAGCGGGGGGACTAGCACAGATACGCAGTATTTT
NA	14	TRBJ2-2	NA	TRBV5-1	CASSILTGTGELFF	TGCGCCAGCAGCATCCTAACAGGGACCGGGGAGCTGTTTTTT
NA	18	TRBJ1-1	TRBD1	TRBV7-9	CASSSPIGLMDRPTEAFF	TGTGCCAGCAGCTCCCCGATTGGCTTGATGGACAGGCCCACTGAAGCTTTCTTT
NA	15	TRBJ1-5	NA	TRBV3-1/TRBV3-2	CASSPSGQVNQPQHF	TGTGCCAGCAGCCCATCGGGACAAGTCAATCAGCCCCAGCATTTT
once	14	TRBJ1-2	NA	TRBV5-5	CASSLVGQLLGYTF	TGTGCCAGCAGCTTGGTGGGGCAGCTCCTTGGCTACACCTTC
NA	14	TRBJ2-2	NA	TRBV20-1	CSASRDRRTGELFF	TGCAGTGCTAGTCGAGACAGGAGGACCGGGGAGCTGTTTTTT
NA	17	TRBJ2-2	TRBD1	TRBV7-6	CASSQAGQGVNTGELFF	TGTGCCAGCAGCCAGGCAGGACAGGGGGTTAACACCGGGGAGCTGTTTTTT
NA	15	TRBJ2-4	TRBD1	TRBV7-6	CASSYGQGRSGFQYF	TGTGCCAGCAGCTATGGACAGGGAAGAAGCGGGTTTCAGTACTTC
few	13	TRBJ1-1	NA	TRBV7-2	CASSRGAPTEAFF	TGTGCCAGCAGCCGCGGAGCGCCTACTGAAGCTTTCTTT
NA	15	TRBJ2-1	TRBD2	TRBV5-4	CASSLGTSGNNEQFF	TGTGCCAGCAGCTTGGGGACTAGCGGAAACAATGAGCAGTTCTTC
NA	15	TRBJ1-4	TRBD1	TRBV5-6	CASSPGTGVGEKLFF	TGTGCCAGCAGCCCCGGGACAGGGGTCGGTGAAAAACTGTTTTTT
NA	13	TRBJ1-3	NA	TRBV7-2	CASSLRERNTIYF	TGTGCCAGCAGCCTTCGGGAGAGAAACACCATATATTTT
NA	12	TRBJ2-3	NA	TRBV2	CAGRLDTDTQYF	TGTGCCGGCCGACTAGACACAGATACGCAGTATTTT
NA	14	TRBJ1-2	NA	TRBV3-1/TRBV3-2	CASSQRRINYGYTF	TGTGCCAGCAGCCAAAGGCGGATTAACTATGGCTACACCTTC